This T cell receptor (beta chain) came from a study of T cell responses to AZD1222 COVID-19 vaccine. The CDR3 length is 15 residues. V dropped 0 bases and J dropped 3 bases, with 10 bases sitting between them. Germline lookup yields CDR1 SGHNT and CDR2 YYREEE (reference sequence). Note on this clone: Its specificity is unknown.

General observations from the study: It was only five to seven AZD1222 recipients who were seropositive at baseline. Of spike-specific TCRs, nearly half reportedly target regions left unmutated in variants. The peak T cell response came first, and repertoires were sampled only after it.

Method: immunoSEQ multiplex PCR; TCRdb's copy keeps in-frame clones and lacks some. The data hold 110,000 to 150,000 clones, with roughly 90% observed a single time. Specimen: peripheral blood, collected 28 days after the second AZD1222 dose. The chain is built from TRBV5-4 and TRBJ2-1, with D unresolved. The sequence derives from an adult who received the AZD1222 COVID-19 vaccine. The CDR3 region has the DNA TGTGCCAGCAGCTTGGCGTCCGCCCTCTACAATGAGCAGTTCTTC. Encoded protein: CASSLASALYNEQFF.